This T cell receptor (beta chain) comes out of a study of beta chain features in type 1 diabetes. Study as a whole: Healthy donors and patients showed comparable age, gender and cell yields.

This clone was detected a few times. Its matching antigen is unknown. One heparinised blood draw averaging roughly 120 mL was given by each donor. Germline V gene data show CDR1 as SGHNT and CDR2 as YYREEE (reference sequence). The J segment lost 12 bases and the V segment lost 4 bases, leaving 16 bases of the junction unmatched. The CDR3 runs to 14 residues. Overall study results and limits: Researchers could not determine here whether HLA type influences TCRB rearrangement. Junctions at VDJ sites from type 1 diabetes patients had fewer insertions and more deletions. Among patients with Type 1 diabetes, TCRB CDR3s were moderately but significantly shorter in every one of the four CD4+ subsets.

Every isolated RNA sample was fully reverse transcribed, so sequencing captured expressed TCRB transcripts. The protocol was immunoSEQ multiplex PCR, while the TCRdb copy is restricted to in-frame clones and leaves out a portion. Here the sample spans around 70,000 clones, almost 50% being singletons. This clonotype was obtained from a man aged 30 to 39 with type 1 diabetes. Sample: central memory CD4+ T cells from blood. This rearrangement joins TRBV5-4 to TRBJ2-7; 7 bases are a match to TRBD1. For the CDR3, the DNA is TGTGCCAGCAGCCGGGACAGAACGGACCCGAAATGGTACTTC. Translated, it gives CASSRDRTDPKWYF.